This T cell receptor (beta chain) was recovered during a study of blood T cell repertoires in COVID-19. Study overall: Sources were T cells, B-cell-depleted T cells, or PBMCs; the material itself was cDNA or gDNA.

The V gene's germline CDR1 is LNHDA and CDR2 SQIVND (reference sequence). The CDR3 contains 14 residues. V was cut by 5 bases and J by 4 bases, with 12 bases left in between. Clones were read by immunoSEQ multiplex PCR, and TCRdb kept only the in-frame ones, dropping some. The sample contains 15,000 to 20,000 clones, about 87% of which appear only once. Sequencing used peripheral blood. This rearrangement joins TRBV19 to TRBJ1-5, with D possibly being TRBD1 (5 bases). This clonotype was sampled from a human donor in a cohort sampled during active COVID-19. CDR3 sequence reads: CASSWQGENQPQHF. As DNA, the CDR3 is TGTGCCAGTAGTTGGCAGGGCGAAAATCAGCCCCAGCATTTT.